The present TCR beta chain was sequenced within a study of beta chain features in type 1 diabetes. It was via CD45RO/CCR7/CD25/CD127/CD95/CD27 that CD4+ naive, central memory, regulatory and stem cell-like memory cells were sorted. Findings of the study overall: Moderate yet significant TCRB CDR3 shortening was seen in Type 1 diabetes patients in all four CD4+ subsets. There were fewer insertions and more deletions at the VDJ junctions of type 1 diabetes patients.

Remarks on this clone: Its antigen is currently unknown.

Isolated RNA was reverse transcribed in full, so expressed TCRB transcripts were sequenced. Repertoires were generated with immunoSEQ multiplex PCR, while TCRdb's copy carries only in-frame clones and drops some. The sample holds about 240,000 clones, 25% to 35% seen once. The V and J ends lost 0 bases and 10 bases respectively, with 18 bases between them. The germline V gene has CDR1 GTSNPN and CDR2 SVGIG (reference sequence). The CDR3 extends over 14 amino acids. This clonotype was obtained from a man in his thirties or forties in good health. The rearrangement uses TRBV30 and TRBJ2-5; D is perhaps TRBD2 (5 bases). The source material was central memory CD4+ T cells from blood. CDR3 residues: CAWSVPPGSGNQYF. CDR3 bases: TGTGCCTGGAGTGTACCGCCCGGGTCGGGGAACCAGTACTTC. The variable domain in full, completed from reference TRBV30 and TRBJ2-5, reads SQTIHQWPATLVQPVGSPLSLECTVEGTSNPNLYWYRQAAGRGLQLLFYSVGIGQISSEVPQNLSASRPQDRQFILSSKKLLLSDSGFYLCAWSVPPGSGNQYFGPGTRLLVL.